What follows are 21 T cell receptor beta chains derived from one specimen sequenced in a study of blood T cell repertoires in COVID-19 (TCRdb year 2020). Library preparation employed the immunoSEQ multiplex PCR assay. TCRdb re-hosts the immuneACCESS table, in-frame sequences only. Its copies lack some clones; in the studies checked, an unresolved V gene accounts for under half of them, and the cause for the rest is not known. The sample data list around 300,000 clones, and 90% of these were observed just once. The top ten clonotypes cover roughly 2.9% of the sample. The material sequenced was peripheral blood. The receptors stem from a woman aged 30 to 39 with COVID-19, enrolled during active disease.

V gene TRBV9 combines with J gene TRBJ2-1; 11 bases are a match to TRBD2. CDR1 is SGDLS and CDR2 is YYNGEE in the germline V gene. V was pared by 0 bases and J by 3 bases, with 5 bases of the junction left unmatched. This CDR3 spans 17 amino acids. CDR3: CASSVASGLAVYNEQFF. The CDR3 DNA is TGTGCCAGCAGCGTAGCCTCGGGACTAGCGGTCTACAATGAGCAGTTCTTC. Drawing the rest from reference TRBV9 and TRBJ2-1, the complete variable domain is DSGVTQTPKHLITATGQRVTLRCSPRSGDLSVYWYQQSLDQGLQFLIQYYNGEERAKGNILERFSAQQFPDLHSELNLSSLELGDSALYFCASSVASGLAVYNEQFFGPGTRLTVL.

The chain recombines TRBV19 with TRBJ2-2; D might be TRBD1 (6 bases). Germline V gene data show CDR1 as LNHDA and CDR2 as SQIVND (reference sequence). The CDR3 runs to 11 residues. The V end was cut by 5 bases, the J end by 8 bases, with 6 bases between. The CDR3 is CASSGTGELFF. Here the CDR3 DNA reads TGTGCCAGTAGTGGGACAGGGGAGCTGTTTTTT.

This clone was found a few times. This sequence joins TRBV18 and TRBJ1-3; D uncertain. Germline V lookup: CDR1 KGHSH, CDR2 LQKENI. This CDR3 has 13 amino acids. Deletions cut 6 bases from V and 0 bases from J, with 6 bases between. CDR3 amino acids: CASSGSSGNTIYF. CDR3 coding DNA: TGTGCCAGCTCGGGCAGCTCTGGAAACACCATATATTTT.

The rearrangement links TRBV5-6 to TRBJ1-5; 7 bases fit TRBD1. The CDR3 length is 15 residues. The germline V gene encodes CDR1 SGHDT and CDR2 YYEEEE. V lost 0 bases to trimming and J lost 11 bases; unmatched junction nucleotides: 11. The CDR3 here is CASSLATRGSNSQHF. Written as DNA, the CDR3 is TGTGCCAGCAGCTTGGCCACCAGGGGGTCAAATTCCCAGCATTTT.

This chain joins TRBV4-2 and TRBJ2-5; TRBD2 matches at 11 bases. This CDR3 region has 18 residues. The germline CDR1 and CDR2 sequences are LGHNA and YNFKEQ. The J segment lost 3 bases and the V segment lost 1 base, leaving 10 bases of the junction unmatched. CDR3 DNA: TGTGCCAGCAGCCAAGGACTCTCTGGGACTAGCGGAAAAGAGACCCAGTACTTC. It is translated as CASSQGLSGTSGKETQYF.

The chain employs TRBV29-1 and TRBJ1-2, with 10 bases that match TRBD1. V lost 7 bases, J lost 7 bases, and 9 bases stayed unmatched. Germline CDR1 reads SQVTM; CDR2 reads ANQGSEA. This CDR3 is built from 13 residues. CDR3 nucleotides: TGCAGCGGTGTGGGACAGGGGCGTTTTGGCTACACCTTC. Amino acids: CSGVGQGRFGYTF.

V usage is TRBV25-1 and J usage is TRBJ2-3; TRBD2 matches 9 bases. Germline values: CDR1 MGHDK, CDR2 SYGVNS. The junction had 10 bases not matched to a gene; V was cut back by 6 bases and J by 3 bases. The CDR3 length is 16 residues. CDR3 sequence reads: CASRRTGTSNTDTQYF. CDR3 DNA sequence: TGTGCCAGCAGGCGAACCGGGACTAGCAATACAGATACGCAGTATTTT.

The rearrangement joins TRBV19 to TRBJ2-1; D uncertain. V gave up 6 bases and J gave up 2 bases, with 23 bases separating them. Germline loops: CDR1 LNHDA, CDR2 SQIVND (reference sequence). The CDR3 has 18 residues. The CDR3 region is CASRSRPRAGFTYNEQFF. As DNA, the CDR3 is TGTGCCAGTAGAAGTCGGCCTAGAGCCGGATTTACCTACAATGAGCAGTTCTTC.

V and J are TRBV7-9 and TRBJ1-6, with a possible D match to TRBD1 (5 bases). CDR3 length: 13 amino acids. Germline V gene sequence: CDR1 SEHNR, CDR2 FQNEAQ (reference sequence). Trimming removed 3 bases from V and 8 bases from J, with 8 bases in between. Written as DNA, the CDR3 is TGTGCCAGCAGCTTTGGGGGGTATTCACCCCTCCACTTT. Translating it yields CASSFGGYSPLHF.

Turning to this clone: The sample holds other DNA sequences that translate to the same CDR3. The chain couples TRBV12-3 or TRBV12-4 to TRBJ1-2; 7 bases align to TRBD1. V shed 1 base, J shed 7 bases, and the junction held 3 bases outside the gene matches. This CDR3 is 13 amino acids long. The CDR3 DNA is TGTGCCAGCAGTTTAGGACAGGGCTCTGGCTACACCTTC. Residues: CASSLGQGSGYTF.

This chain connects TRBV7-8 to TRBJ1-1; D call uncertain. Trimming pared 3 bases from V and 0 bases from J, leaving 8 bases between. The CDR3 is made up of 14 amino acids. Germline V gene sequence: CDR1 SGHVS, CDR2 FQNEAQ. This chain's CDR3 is CASSLRAMNTEAFF. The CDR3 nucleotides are TGTGCCAGCAGCTTGCGGGCCATGAACACTGAAGCTTTCTTT.

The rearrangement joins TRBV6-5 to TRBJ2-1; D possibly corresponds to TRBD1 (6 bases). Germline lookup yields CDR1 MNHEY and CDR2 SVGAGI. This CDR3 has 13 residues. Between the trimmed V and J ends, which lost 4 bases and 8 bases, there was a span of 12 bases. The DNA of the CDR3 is TGTGCCAGCAGTTCACCTACAGGGCATGAGCAGTTCTTC. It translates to CASSSPTGHEQFF.

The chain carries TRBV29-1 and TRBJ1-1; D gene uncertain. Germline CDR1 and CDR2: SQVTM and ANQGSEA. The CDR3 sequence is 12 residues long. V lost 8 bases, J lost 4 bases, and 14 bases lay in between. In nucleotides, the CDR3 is TGCAGCTACCGGTTTTCGGGCACTGAAGCTTTCTTT. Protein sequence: CSYRFSGTEAFF.

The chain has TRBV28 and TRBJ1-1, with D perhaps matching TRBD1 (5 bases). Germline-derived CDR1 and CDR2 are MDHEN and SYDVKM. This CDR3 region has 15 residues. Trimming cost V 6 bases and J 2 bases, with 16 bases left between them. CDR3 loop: CASSRRRGTNTEAFF. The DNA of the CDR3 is TGTGCCAGCAGCCGCCGGCGTGGGACTAACACTGAAGCTTTCTTT.

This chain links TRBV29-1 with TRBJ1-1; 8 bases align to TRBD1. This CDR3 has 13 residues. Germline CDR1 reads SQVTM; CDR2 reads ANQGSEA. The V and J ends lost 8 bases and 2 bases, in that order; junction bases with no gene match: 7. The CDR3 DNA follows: TGCAGCACCGCGGGACAGGTAAACACTGAAGCTTTCTTT. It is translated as CSTAGQVNTEAFF.

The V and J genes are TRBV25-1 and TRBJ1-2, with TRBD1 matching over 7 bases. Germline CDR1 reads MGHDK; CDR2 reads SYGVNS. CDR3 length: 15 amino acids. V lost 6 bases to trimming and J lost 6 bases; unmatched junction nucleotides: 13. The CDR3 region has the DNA TGTGCCAGCAGCCCTTTTGGACAGGCGGTGGATGGCTACACCTTC. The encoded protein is CASSPFGQAVDGYTF.

The CDR3 is CASSTSGTSGKGGQFF. The CDR3 bases are TGTGCCAGTAGTACTTCCGGGACTAGCGGGAAGGGGGGGCAGTTCTTC. The chain uses TRBV19 and TRBJ2-1; 13 bases match TRBD2. The V gene end was trimmed by 4 bases and the J gene end by 12 bases; junction bases not matched to a gene: 12. Germline V CDR1 and CDR2: LNHDA, SQIVND (reference sequence). The CDR3 consists of 16 residues.

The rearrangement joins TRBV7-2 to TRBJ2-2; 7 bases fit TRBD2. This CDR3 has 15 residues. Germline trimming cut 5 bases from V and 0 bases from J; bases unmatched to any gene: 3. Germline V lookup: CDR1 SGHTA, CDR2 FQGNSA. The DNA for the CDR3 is TGTGCCAGCAGCCCTGGACTAGCGAACACCGGGGAGCTGTTTTTT. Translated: CASSPGLANTGELFF. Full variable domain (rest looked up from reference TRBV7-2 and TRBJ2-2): GAGVSQSPSNKVTEKGKDVELRCDPISGHTALYWYRQSLGQGLEFLIYFQGNSAPDKSGLPSDRFSAERTGGSVSTLTIQRTQQEDSAVYLCASSPGLANTGELFFGEGSRLTVL.

The chain's CDR3 is CSVQGTSGSYNEQFF. CDR3 nucleotide sequence: TGCAGCGTGCAGGGGACTAGCGGATCCTACAATGAGCAGTTCTTC. V gene TRBV29-1 combines with J gene TRBJ2-1; 11 bases are shared with TRBD2. The CDR3 sequence is 15 residues long. Trimming at V came to 6 bases and at J to 1 base, leaving 5 bases not matched to a gene. The germline V gene encodes CDR1 SQVTM and CDR2 ANQGSEA.

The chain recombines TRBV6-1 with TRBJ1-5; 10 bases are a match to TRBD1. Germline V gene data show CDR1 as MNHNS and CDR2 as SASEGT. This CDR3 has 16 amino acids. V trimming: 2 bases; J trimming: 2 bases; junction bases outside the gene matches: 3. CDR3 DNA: TGTGCCAGCAGTGAAAGGGACAGGGGCGGCAATCAGCCCCAGCATTTT. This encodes CASSERDRGGNQPQHF.

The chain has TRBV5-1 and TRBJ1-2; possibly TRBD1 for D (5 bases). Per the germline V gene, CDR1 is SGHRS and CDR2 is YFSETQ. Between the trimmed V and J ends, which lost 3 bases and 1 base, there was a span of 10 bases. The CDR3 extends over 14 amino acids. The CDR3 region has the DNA TGCGCCAGCAGCTATTCTGACAGTAACTATGGCTACACCTTC. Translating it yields CASSYSDSNYGYTF.